This T cell receptor beta chain was found in a study of Ad26.COV2.S vaccination and SARS-CoV-2 variants. Produced via immunoSEQ multiplex PCR; TCRdb's table is partial and in-frame only. The table lists around 450,000 clones, about nine tenths of them singletons. Concerning this clone: This sample includes further DNA sequences coding for the same CDR3.

This sample's treatment: approximately 18 received Ad26.COV2.S at low or high dose, single or two shots; roughly five received placebo; per-sample allocation not given. After the first vaccine or placebo injection, samples were drawn on day 63. Germline V gene data show CDR1 as SGDLS and CDR2 as YYNGEE. Trimming pared 0 bases from V and 2 bases from J, leaving 11 bases between. This CDR3 has 16 residues. The TCR originated in a person between 18 and 60 years old who received the Ad26.COV2.S COVID-19 vaccine or a placebo. This specimen was peripheral blood, taken in a trial of Ad26.COV2.S vaccine versus placebo. V gene TRBV9 combines with J gene TRBJ2-2, with TRBD2 as a possible D gene (6 bases). The CDR3 DNA is TGTGCCAGCAGCGTAGTGGGCGGGATTAACACCGGGGAGCTGTTTTTT. Protein product: CASSVVGGINTGELFF.